This T cell receptor (beta chain) is from a study of response to subunit inactivated influenza vaccine. Study results and limitations: The study's authors posited that every seasonal influenza vaccination enlists few new T cells.

Deletions cut 8 bases from V and 0 bases from J, with 8 bases between. This CDR3 is built from 14 residues. Per the germline V gene, CDR1 is MDHEN and CDR2 is SYDVKM. TCRdb itself ran the RT-PCR reads through MiXCR, one entry per CDR3 protein. The repertoire consists of 750,000 to 850,000 distinct CDR3 sequences, with approximately 18% occurring once and the leading ten covering approximately 10%. A word on this clonotype: Its antigen is undetermined.

The sequence came from a man between 45 and 60 years old who received an inactivated influenza vaccine. The rearrangement uses TRBV28 and TRBJ2-6; D is unresolved. The source material was PBMCs from blood, sampled around 5 days after vaccination. The CDR3 region is CASLRSSGANVLTF. The CDR3 DNA reads as TGTGCCAGCCTCCGTAGCTCTGGGGCCAACGTCCTGACTTTC.